The source of this TCR beta chain is a study of T cell changes during pregnancy in multiple sclerosis. Data came from immunoSEQ multiplex PCR; TCRdb stores just in-frame clones and leaves some out. Of 70,000 to 75,000 clones listed, roughly nine tenths were seen once; the top ten hold approximately 2%. V was trimmed by 3 bases and J by 0 bases, leaving 4 bases between them. Looked up from germline, CDR1 is LNHNV and CDR2 is YYDKDF (reference sequence). CDR3 length: 13 residues. This chain joins TRBV15 and TRBJ2-3, with unresolved D. The source was peripheral blood, collected in the second trimester of pregnancy. This clonotype originated in a female donor in good health, enrolled as a control in a pregnancy study. The CDR3 sequence is CATSSSSTDTQYF. CDR3 DNA: TGTGCCACCAGCAGTAGCAGCACAGATACGCAGTATTTT.